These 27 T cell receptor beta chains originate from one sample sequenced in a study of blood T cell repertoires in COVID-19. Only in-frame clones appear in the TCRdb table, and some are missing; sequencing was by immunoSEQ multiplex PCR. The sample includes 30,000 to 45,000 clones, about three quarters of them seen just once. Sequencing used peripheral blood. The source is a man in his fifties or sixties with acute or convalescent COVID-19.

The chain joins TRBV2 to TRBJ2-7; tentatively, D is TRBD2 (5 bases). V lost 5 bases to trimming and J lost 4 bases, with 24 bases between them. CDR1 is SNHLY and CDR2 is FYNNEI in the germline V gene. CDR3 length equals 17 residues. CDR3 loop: CASSPVGLSVGGYEQYF. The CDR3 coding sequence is TGTGCCAGCAGTCCCGTGGGGTTAAGCGTAGGAGGTTACGAGCAGTACTTC.

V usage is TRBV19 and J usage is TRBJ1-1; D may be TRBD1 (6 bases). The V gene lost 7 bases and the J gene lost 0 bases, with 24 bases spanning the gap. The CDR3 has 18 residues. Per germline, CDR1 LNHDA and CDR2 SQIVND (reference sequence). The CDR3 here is CASKGRILPRGMNTEAFF. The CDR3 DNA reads TGTGCCAGTAAAGGCAGAATACTCCCAAGGGGGATGAACACTGAAGCTTTCTTT.

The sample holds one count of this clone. DNA of the CDR3: TGTGCCAGCAGCTTAGGCCAGGGGCTTGGCTACACCTTC. Protein product: CASSLGQGLGYTF. The chain has TRBV7-2 and TRBJ1-2, with D perhaps TRBD1 (6 bases). Germline V gives CDR1 SGHTA, CDR2 FQGNSA. V dropped 1 base and J dropped 7 bases, with 10 bases sitting between them. The CDR3 length is 13 residues.

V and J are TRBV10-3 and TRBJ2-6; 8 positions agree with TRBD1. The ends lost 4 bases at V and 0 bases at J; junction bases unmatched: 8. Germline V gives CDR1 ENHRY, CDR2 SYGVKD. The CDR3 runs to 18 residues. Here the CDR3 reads CAISVKGQVGSGANVLTF. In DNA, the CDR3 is TGTGCCATCAGTGTTAAGGGACAGGTTGGCTCTGGGGCCAACGTCCTGACTTTC.

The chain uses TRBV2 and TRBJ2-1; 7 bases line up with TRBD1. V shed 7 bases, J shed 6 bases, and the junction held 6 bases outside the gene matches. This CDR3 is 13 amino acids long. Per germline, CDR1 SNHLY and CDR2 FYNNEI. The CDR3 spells CASKQGTANEQFF. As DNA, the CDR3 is TGTGCCAGCAAACAGGGGACCGCCAATGAGCAGTTCTTC.

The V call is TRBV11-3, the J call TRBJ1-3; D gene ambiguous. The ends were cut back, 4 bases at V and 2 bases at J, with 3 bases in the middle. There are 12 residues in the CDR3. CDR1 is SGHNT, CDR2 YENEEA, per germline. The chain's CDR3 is CASSSTGNTIYF. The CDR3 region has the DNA TGTGCCAGCAGCTCCACTGGAAACACCATATATTTT.

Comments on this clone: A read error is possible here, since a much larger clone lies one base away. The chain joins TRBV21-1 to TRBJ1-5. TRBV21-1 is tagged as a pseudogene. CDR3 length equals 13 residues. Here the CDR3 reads CASSFGGNQPQHF. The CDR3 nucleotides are TGTGCCAGCAGCTTCGGAGGCAATCAGCCCCAGCATTTT.

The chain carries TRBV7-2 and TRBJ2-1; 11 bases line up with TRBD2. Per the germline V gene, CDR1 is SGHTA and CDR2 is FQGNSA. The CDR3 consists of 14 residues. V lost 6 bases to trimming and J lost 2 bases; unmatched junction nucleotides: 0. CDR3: CASRGLAAYNEQFF. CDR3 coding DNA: TGTGCCAGCAGGGGACTAGCGGCCTACAATGAGCAGTTCTTC. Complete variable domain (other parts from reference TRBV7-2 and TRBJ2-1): GAGVSQSPSNKVTEKGKDVELRCDPISGHTALYWYRQSLGQGLEFLIYFQGNSAPDKSGLPSDRFSAERTGGSVSTLTIQRTQQEDSAVYLCASRGLAAYNEQFFGPGTRLTVL.

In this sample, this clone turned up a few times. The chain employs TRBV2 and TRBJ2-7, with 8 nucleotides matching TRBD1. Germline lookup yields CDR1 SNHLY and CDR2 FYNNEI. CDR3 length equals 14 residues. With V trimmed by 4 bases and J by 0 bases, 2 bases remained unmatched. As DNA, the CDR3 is TGTGCCAGCAGTGGGACAGGGCTCTCCTACGAGCAGTACTTC. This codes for CASSGTGLSYEQYF. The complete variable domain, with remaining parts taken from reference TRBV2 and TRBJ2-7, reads EPEVTQTPSHQVTQMGQEVILRCVPISNHLYFYWYRQILGQKVEFLVSFYNNEISEKSEIFDDQFSVERPDGSNFTLKIRSTKLEDSAMYFCASSGTGLSYEQYFGPGTRLTVT.

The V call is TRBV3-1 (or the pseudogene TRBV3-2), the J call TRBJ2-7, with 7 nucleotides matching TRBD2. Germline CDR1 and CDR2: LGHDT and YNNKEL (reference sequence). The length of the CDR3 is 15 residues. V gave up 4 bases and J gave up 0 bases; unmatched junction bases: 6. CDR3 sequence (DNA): TGTGCCAGCAGCCGATCCGGGACTAACTCCTACGAGCAGTACTTC. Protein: CASSRSGTNSYEQYF.

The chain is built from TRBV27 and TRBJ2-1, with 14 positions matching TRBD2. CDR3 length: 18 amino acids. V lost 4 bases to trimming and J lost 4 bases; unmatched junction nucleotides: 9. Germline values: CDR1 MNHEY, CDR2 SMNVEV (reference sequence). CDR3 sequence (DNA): TGTGCCAGCAGTTCGCTGACTAGCGGGAGGGGACTTTACAATGAGCAGTTCTTC. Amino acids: CASSSLTSGRGLYNEQFF.

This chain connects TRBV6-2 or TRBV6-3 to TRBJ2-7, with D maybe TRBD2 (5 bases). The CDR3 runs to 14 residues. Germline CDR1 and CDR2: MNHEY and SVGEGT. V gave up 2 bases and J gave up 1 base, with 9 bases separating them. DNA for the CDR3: TGTGCCAGCAGTTACGACTATCGGTCCTACGAGCAGTACTTC. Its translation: CASSYDYRSYEQYF.

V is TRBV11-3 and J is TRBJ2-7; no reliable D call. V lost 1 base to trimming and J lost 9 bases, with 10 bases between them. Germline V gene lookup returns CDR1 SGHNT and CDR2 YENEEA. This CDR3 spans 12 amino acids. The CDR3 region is CASSLGSSRQYF. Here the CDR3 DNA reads TGTGCCAGCAGCTTAGGTTCTTCTCGGCAGTACTTC.

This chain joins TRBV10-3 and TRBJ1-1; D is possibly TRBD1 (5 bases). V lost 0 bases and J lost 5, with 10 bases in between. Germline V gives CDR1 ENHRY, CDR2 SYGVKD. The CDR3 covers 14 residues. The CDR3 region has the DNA TGTGCCATCAGTGAGTCCGGGGGAGGGACTGAAGCTTTCTTT. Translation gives CAISESGGGTEAFF.

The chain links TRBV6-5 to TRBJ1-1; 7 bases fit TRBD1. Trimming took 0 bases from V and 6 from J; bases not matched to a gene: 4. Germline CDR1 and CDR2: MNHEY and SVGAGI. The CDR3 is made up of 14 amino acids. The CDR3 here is CASSYSRGGAEAFF. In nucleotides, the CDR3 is TGTGCCAGCAGTTACTCGAGAGGGGGCGCTGAAGCTTTCTTT.

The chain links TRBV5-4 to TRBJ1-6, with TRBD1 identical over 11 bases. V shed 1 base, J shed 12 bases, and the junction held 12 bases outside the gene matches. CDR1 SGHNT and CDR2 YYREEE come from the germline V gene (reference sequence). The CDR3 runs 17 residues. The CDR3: CASSLRTSGTGGEPLHF. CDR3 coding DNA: TGTGCCAGCAGCTTGCGAACATCCGGGACAGGGGGAGAACCCCTCCACTTT.

The CDR3 DNA follows: TGTGCCAGCAGTGAACGGGACAGGGGGCAGGGCGAGCAGTACTTC. Translation gives CASSERDRGQGEQYF. V and J are TRBV25-1 and TRBJ2-7, with TRBD1 matching 12 bases. The V gene end was trimmed by 2 bases and the J gene end by 6 bases; junction bases not matched to a gene: 5. Germline CDR1 MGHDK, CDR2 SYGVNS. This CDR3 is built from 15 residues.

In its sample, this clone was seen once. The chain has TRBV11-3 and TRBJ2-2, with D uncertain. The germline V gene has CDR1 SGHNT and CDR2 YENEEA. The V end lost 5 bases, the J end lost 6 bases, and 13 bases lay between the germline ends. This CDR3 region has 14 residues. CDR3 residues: CASSPPPTSGELFF. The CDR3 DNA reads TGTGCCAGCAGCCCGCCCCCGACTTCCGGGGAGCTGTTTTTT.

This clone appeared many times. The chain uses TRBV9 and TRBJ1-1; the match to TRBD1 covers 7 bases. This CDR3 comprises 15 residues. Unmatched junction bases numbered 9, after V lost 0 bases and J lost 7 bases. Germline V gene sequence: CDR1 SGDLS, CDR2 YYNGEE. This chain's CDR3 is CASSVGTGGGGEAFF. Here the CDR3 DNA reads TGTGCCAGCAGCGTAGGGACAGGTGGGGGTGGTGAAGCTTTCTTT.

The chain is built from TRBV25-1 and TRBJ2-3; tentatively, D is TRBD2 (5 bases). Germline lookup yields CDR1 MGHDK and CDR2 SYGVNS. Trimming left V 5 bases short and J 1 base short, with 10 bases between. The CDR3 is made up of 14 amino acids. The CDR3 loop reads CASSKMEGTDTQYF. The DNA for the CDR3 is TGTGCCAGCAGTAAAATGGAGGGCACAGATACGCAGTATTTT.

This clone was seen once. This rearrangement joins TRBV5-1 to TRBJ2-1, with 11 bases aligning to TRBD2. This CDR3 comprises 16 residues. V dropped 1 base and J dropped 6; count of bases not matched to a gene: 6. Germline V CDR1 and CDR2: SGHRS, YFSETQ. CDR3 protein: CASSLLTSGSFNEQFF. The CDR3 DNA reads TGCGCCAGCAGCTTGCTTACTAGCGGGAGTTTCAATGAGCAGTTCTTC.

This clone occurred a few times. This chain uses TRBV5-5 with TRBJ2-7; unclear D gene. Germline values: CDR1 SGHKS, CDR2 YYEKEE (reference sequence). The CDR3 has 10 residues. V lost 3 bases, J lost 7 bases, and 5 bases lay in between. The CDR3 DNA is TGTGCCAGCAGCTCCGTAGAGCAGTACTTC. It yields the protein CASSSVEQYF.

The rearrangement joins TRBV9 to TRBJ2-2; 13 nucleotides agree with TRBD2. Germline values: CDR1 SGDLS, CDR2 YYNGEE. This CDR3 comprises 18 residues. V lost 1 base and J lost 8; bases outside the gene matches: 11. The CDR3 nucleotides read TGTGCCAGCAGCGTAACACTAGCGGGAGGGCCGGTGGCGGGGGAGCTGTTTTTT. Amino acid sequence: CASSVTLAGGPVAGELFF.

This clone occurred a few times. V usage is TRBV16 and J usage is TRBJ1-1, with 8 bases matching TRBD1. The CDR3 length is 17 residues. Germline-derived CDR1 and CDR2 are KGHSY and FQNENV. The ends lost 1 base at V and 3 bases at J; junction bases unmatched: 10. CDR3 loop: CASSQYLGTDRDTEAFF. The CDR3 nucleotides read TGTGCCAGCAGCCAATATCTGGGAACGGACAGGGACACTGAAGCTTTCTTT.

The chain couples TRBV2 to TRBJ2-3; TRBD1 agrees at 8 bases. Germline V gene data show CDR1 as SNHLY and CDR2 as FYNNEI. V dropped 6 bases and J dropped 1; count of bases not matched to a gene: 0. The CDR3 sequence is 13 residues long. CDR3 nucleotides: TGTGCCAGCAGGACAGGGGGCACAGATACGCAGTATTTT. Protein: CASRTGGTDTQYF.

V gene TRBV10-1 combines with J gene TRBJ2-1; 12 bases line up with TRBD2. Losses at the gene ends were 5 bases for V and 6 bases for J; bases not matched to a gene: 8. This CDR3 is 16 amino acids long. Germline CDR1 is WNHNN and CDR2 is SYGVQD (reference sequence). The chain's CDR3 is CASSPTLAGGGNEQFF. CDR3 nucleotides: TGCGCCAGCAGTCCTACACTAGCGGGAGGAGGCAATGAGCAGTTCTTC.

The CDR3 loop reads CASSPGVGYYF. In nucleotides, the CDR3 is TGTGCCAGCAGCCCCGGGGTAGGGTACTACTTC. The chain recombines TRBV11-2 with TRBJ2-7; maybe TRBD2 (5 bases). Trimming cost V 5 bases and J 13 bases, with 15 bases left between them. The germline gives CDR1 SGHAT, CDR2 FQNNGV. CDR3 size: 11 residues.